The entry below gives a single T cell receptor beta chain sequence along with its context. Its cognate antigen is unknown. Germline CDR1 reads MRHNA; CDR2 reads SNTAGT. Trimming cost V 5 bases and J 5 bases; bases outside gene matches: 4. This CDR3 has 14 residues. The study ran its PCR with 60 Vbeta and 13 Jbeta primers. Sequencing used immunoSEQ multiplex PCR; TCRdb keeps in-frame clones, though not all of them. The sample lists over 40,000 clones, 87% occurring once. These data originate in a study of cytomegalovirus exposure and HLA in healthy donors. The study, taken as a whole, reports: Being productive about 87% or about 30% of the time was typical of most TCR beta V segments in an earlier analysis.

The receptor comes from a woman aged 35 to 49 in good health and CMV-seropositive. The chain employs TRBV6-4 and TRBJ2-3; 10 bases line up with TRBD1. Sample: PBMCs. In nucleotides, the CDR3 is TGTGCCAGCAGTCGACAGGGGGCGTTAGATACGCAGTATTTT. It yields the protein CASSRQGALDTQYF.